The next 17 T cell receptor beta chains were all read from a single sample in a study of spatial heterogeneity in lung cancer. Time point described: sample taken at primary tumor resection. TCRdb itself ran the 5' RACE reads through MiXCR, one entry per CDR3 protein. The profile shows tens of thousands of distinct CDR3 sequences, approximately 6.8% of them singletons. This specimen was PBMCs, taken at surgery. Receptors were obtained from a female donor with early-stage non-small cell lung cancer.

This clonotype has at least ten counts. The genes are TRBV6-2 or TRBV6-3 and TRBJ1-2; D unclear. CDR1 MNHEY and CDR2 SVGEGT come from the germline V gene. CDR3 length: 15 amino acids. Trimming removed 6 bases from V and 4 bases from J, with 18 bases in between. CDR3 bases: TGTGCCAGCAGACAAGAGCAGGTGGGGTCCTATGGCTACACCTTC. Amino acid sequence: CASRQEQVGSYGYTF.

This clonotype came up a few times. The DNA for the CDR3 is TGTGCCAGCAGCTTAGTCAGAGCGAACACTGAAGCTTTCTTT. This gives the protein CASSLVRANTEAFF. The J gene is TRBJ1-1, the V gene TRBV7-9; D not certain. In germline, CDR1 is SEHNR, CDR2 FQNEAQ (reference sequence). V lost 1 base to trimming and J lost 1 base, with 7 bases between them. The CDR3 consists of 14 residues.

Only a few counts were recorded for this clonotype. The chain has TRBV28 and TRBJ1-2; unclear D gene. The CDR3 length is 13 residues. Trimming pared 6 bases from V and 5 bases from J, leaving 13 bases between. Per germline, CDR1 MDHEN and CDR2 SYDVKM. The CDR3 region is CASSQGLGYGYTF. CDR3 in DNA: TGTGCCAGCAGCCAAGGGTTGGGATATGGCTACACCTTC.

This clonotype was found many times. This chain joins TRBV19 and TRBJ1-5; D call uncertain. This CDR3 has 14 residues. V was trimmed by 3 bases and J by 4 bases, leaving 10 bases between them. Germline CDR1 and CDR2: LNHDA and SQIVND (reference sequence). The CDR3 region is CASSMLGGNQPQHF. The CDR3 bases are TGTGCCAGTAGTATGTTGGGCGGAAATCAGCCCCAGCATTTT.

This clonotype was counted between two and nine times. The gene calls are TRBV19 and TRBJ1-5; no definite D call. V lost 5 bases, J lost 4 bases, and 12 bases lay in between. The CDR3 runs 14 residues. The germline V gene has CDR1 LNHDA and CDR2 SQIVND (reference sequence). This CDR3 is CASSRRLLNQPQHF. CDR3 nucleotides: TGTGCCAGTAGTCGTAGGCTTCTAAATCAGCCCCAGCATTTT.

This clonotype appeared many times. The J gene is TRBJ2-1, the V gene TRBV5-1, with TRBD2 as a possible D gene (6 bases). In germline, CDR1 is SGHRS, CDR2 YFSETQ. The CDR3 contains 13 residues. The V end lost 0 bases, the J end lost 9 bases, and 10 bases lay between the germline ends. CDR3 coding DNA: TGCGCCAGCAGCTTGGTGGTGGGAGGTGAGCAGTTCTTC. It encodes CASSLVVGGEQFF.

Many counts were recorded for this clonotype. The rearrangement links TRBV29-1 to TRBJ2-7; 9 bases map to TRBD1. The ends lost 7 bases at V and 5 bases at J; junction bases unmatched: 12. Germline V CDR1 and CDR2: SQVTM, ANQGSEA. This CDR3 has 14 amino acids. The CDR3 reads CSGGGDRVSNEQYF. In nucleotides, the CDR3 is TGCAGCGGAGGAGGGGACAGGGTTTCCAACGAGCAGTACTTC.

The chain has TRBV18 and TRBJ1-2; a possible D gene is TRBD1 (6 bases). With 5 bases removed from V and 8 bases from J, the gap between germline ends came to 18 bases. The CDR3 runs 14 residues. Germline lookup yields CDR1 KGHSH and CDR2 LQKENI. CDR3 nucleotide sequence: TGTGCCAGCTCAAGCAGGGGTGGGGAAGAAGGCTACACCTTC. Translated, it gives CASSSRGGEEGYTF.

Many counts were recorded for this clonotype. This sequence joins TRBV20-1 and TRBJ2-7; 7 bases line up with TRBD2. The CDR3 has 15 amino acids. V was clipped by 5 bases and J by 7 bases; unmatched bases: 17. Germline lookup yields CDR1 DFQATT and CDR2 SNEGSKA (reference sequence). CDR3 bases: TGCAGTGCTTCACGAAGGCCTAGCGGAATTTTGGAGCAGTACTTC. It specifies CSASRRPSGILEQYF.

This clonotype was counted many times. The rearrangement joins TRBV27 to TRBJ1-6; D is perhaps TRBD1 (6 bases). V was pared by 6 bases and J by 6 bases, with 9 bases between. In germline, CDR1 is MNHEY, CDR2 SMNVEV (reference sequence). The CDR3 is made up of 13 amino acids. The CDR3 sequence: CASRGAGNSPLHF. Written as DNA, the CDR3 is TGTGCCAGCAGGGGGGCGGGTAATTCACCCCTCCACTTT.

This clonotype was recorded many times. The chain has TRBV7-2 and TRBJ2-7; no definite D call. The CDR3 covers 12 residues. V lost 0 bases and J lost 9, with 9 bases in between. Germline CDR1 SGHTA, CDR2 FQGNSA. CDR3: CASSLAQSGQYF. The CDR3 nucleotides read TGTGCCAGCAGCTTAGCCCAGTCTGGGCAGTACTTC. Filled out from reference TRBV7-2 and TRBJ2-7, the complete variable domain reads GAGVSQSPSNKVTEKGKDVELRCDPISGHTALYWYRQSLGQGLEFLIYFQGNSAPDKSGLPSDRFSAERTGGSVSTLTIQRTQQEDSAVYLCASSLAQSGQYFGPGTRLTVT.

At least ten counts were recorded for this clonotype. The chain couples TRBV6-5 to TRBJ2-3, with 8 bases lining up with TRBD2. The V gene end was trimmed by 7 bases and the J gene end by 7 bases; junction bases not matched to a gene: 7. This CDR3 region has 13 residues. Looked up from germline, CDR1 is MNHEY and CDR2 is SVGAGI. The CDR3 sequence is CASTSGGGYTQYF. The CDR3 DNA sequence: TGTGCCAGCACTTCTGGCGGGGGGTATACGCAGTATTTT.

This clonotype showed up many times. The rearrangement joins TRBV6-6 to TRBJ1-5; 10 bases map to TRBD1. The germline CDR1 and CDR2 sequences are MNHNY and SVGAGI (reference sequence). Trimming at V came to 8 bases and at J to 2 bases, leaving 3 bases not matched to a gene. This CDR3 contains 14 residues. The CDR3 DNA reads TGTGCCAGCGGGACAGGGGCCGGCAATCAGCCCCAGCATTTT. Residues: CASGTGAGNQPQHF.

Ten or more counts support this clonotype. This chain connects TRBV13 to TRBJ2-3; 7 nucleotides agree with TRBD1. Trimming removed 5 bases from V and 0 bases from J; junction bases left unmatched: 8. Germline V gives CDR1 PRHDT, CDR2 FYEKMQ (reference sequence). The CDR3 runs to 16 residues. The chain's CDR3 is CASSESGTASTDTQYF. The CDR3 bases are TGTGCCAGCAGCGAATCCGGGACAGCTAGCACAGATACGCAGTATTTT.

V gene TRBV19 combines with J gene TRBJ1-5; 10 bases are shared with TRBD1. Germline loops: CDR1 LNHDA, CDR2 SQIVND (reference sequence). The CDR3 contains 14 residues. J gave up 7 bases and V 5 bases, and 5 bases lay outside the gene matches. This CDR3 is CASSGDRGRQPQHF. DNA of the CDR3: TGTGCCAGTAGTGGGGACAGGGGAAGGCAGCCCCAGCATTTT. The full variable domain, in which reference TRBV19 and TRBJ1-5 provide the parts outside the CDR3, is DGGITQSPKYLFRKEGQNVTLSCEQNLNHDAMYWYRQDPGQGLRLIYYSQIVNDFQKGDIAEGYSVSREKKESFPLTVTSAQKNPTAFYLCASSGDRGRQPQHFGDGTRLSIL.

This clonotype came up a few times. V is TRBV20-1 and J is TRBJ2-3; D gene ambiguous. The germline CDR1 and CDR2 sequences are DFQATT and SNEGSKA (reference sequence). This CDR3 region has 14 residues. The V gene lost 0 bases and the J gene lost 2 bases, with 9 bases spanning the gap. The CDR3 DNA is TGCAGTGCTAGAGATCCGGGCCTCACAGATACGCAGTATTTT. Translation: CSARDPGLTDTQYF.

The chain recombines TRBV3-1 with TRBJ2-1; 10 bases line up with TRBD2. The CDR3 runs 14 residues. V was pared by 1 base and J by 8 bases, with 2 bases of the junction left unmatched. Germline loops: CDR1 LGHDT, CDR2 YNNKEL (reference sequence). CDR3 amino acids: CASSQGTSGYEQFF. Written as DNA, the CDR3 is TGTGCCAGCAGCCAAGGGACTAGCGGCTATGAGCAGTTCTTC.